Listed below are T cell receptor beta chains from one sample, sequenced in a study of blood T cell repertoires in COVID-19. Sequenced by immunoSEQ multiplex PCR; TCRdb stores in-frame clones only, minus some. The sample includes about 130,000 clones, about 86% seen only once; the top ten take approximately 9.2%. Sequenced material: PBMCs or T cells enriched from blood (not recorded which). These receptors were collected from a man over 45 who had recovered from COVID-19. CDR3s include the opening cysteine and the closing phenylalanine or tryptophan. Each record gives: V gene, D gene, clone size, J gene, CDR3 DNA, CDR3 protein. The D gene is left open where the match is weak. Clone size is not always given. Where it is, it says once, few, many or a class for expanded clones.

>TRBV21-1|.|.|TRBJ1-1
TGTGCCAGCAGCCCCGGGGGGCAGGGAAAAGCTTTCTTT
CASSPGGQGKAFF
>TRBV19|.|.|TRBJ2-7
TGTGCCAGTAGTATTTTGCGTGACACTGGCGAGCAGTACTTC
CASSILRDTGEQYF
>TRBV4-3|TRBD1|.|TRBJ2-7
TGCGCCAGCAGCCAAACCGGGACAGGGGGCTACGAGCAGTACTTC
CASSQTGTGGYEQYF
>TRBV7-2|TRBD2|.|TRBJ2-6
TGTGCCAGCAGCCCCCCGGGGGGGGCTGGGGCCAACGTCCTGACTTTC
CASSPPGGAGANVLTF
>TRBV5-6|.|.|TRBJ1-2
TGTGCCAGCAGCCCGGTACAGGAAGCTAACTATGGCTACACCTTC
CASSPVQEANYGYTF
>TRBV19|TRBD2|.|TRBJ2-2
TGTGCCAGTAGTCCATCGGGACTAGCGGCGGGGTACACCGGGGAGCTGTTTTTT
CASSPSGLAAGYTGELFF
>TRBV5-4|TRBD1|.|TRBJ2-3
TGTGCCAGCAGCCTGGACAGGGGATACACAGATACGCAGTATTTT
CASSLDRGYTDTQYF
>TRBV29-1|.|.|TRBJ2-1
TGCAGCGTTGAAGATCGTGGTCTAGCGCACGAGCAGTTCTTC
CSVEDRGLAHEQFF
>TRBV3-1/TRBV3-2|.|.|TRBJ1-1
TGTGCCAGCAGCCAACAGGGTATCAACACTGAAGCTTTCTTT
CASSQQGINTEAFF
>TRBV2|.|.|TRBJ2-7
TGTGCCAGCTTCCGGGGTGCGAGCTCCTACGAGCAGTACTTC
CASFRGASSYEQYF
>TRBV6-6|.|once|TRBJ1-2
TGTGCCAGCAAAAACAGGGACTATGGCTACACCTTC
CASKNRDYGYTF
>TRBV9|.|.|TRBJ2-2
TGTGCCAGCAGCTCCCGGAGTAGCGGCGCAACGAACACCGGGGAGCTGTTTTTT
CASSSRSSGATNTGELFF
>TRBV14|TRBD1|once|TRBJ1-1
TGTGCCAGCAGCGACAGGGGGTATGACACTGAAGCTTTCTTT
CASSDRGYDTEAFF
>TRBV3-1/TRBV3-2|TRBD1|.|TRBJ2-5
TGTGCCAGCAGCCAAGCCCGACCCCCGGGACAGGGGGACGAGACCCAGTACTTC
CASSQARPPGQGDETQYF
>TRBV5-1|TRBD1|.|TRBJ1-1
TGCGCCAGCAGCTTCCCTCGACAGGGGAAGAGCACTGAAGCTTTCTTT
CASSFPRQGKSTEAFF
>TRBV5-8|TRBD1|few|TRBJ1-2
TGTGCCAGCAGCGCCCCCTGGACAGGGGCTAACTATGGCTACACCTTC
CASSAPWTGANYGYTF
>TRBV3-1/TRBV3-2|TRBD2|.|TRBJ2-3
TGTGCCAGCAGCCCTCGAGGTAGCGGGGGTGATACGCAGTATTTT
CASSPRGSGGDTQYF
>TRBV18|.|once|TRBJ2-3
TGTGCCAGCTCACCGAACGGGACAACTAGCACAGATACGCAGTATTTT
CASSPNGTTSTDTQYF
>TRBV5-1|.|.|TRBJ1-2
TGCGCCAGCAGCCCAGGGGTAGACTATGGCTACACCTTC
CASSPGVDYGYTF
>TRBV28|.|.|TRBJ1-2
TGTGCCAGCAGTGTACAGGGAAACTATGGCTACACCTTC
CASSVQGNYGYTF
>TRBV7-8|.|.|TRBJ2-7
TGTGCCAGCAGCTTCCTTTCCGGCTCCTACGAGCAGTACTTC
CASSFLSGSYEQYF
>TRBV24-1|TRBD1|.|TRBJ2-5
TGTGCCACCAGCCTCGGGCAGGGGGCGCAGGAGACCCAGTACTTC
CATSLGQGAQETQYF
>TRBV5-6|TRBD1|.|TRBJ1-2
TGTGCCAGCAGGTTGGGACAGGTAGATGGTGGCTACACCTTC
CASRLGQVDGGYTF
>TRBV7-9|TRBD1|.|TRBJ1-4
TGTGCCAGCAGCTTACGACAGGGGAGTGAAAAACTGTTTTTT
CASSLRQGSEKLFF
>TRBV25-1|.|.|TRBJ2-1
TGTGCCAGCAGTGAAAGACAATACAATGAGCAGTTCTTC
CASSERQYNEQFF
>TRBV29-1|.|.|TRBJ2-1
TGCAGCGTTGAAGGTCGCAGCGATGAGCAGTTCTTC
CSVEGRSDEQFF
>TRBV6-5|.|few|TRBJ2-7
TGTGCCAGCAGTTACTGGGGAGGCGAGCAGTACTTC
CASSYWGGEQYF
>TRBV4-3|.|.|TRBJ1-1
TGCGCCAGCAGCCCCGGGACACGGAACACTGAAGCTTTCTTT
CASSPGTRNTEAFF
>TRBV10-3|.|once|TRBJ1-5
TGTGCCATCAGTGAGCCCGCGACGGGGGGCAATCAGCCCCAGCATTTT
CAISEPATGGNQPQHF
>TRBV3-1/TRBV3-2|TRBD2|once|TRBJ2-1
TGTGCCAGCAGCCAAGATTCTGGTAGCGGGGGCCAAAGCTCCTACAATGAGCAGTTCTTC
CASSQDSGSGGQSSYNEQFF
>TRBV7-8|.|.|TRBJ1-2
TGTGCCAGCAGCTTAGCTGACAGGAACTATGGCTACACCTTC
CASSLADRNYGYTF
>TRBV10-1|TRBD2|once|TRBJ2-2
TGCGCCAGCAGTGAAGGGACTAGCCTTACCGGGGAGCTGTTTTTT
CASSEGTSLTGELFF
>TRBV15|.|.|TRBJ1-5
TGTGCCACCAGCAGAGCTAGTCAGGGAAATCAGCCCCAGCATTTT
CATSRASQGNQPQHF
>TRBV12-3/TRBV12-4|.|.|TRBJ2-1
TGTGCCAGCAGCCAAGGAGGGTCAGGTGAGCAGTTCTTC
CASSQGGSGEQFF
>TRBV6-5|TRBD1|.|TRBJ2-2
TGTGCCAGCCCCGGGACAGCGAACACCGGGGAGCTGTTTTTT
CASPGTANTGELFF
>TRBV4-1|TRBD1|.|TRBJ2-1
TGCGCCAGCAGCCAAGATCGGGCAGGGGGCTATGAGCAGTTCTTC
CASSQDRAGGYEQFF
>TRBV5-1|.|.|TRBJ1-6
TGCGCCAGCAGCTTGGGGCTGACAGCCAATTCACCCCTCCACTTT
CASSLGLTANSPLHF
>TRBV30|.|.|TRBJ1-3
TGTGCCTGGAGTTTGCGGGGGACCTCTGGAAACACCATATATTTT
CAWSLRGTSGNTIYF
>TRBV28|TRBD1|.|TRBJ2-5
TGTGCCAGCAGTCTCCTTGGACAGGGGAGAGAAGAGACCCAGTACTTC
CASSLLGQGREETQYF
>TRBV6-5|TRBD1|few|TRBJ1-5
TGTGCCAGCAGAATGAGGGGGCGAGATCAGCCCCAGCATTTT
CASRMRGRDQPQHF
>TRBV27|TRBD1|.|TRBJ2-7
TGTGCCAGCACCTTTGACAGGGTCTGGGAGCAGTACTTC
CASTFDRVWEQYF
>TRBV9|.|.|TRBJ2-1
TGTGCCAGCAGCGCACCGACAGGAAGCTCCTACAATGAGCAGTTCTTC
CASSAPTGSSYNEQFF
>TRBV6-5|TRBD1|.|TRBJ2-7
TGTGCCAGCAGGCCGACAGGGTTCCACGAGCAGTACTTC
CASRPTGFHEQYF
>TRBV7-2|.|.|TRBJ2-1
TGTGCCAGCAGTAGGGACAACGGGTACAATGAGCAGTTCTTC
CASSRDNGYNEQFF
>TRBV27|TRBD1|.|TRBJ1-1
TGTGCCAGCAGTGTCTATGCCGGGACAGCCTTTGAAGCTTTCTTT
CASSVYAGTAFEAFF
>TRBV23-1|.|.|TRBJ1-6
TGCGCCAGCAGTCCGCTCGGACAGTATAATTCACCCCTCCACTTT
CASSPLGQYNSPLHF
>TRBV5-1|.|.|TRBJ1-2
TGCGCCAGCAGCTTGGGGGACAACAGCTATGGCTACACCTTC
CASSLGDNSYGYTF
>TRBV11-2|.|.|TRBJ1-1
TGTGCCAGCTGTTGGGCAGATTGGAACACTGAAGCTTTCTTT
CASCWADWNTEAFF
>TRBV19|TRBD1|.|TRBJ1-1
TGTGCCAGTAGGGGACAGGAATACGATACAAACACTGAAGCTTTCTTT
CASRGQEYDTNTEAFF
>TRBV30|TRBD2|.|TRBJ2-5
TGTGCCTGGAACCTTGGACTAGCGGGGGAGACCCAGTACTTC
CAWNLGLAGETQYF
>TRBV6-5|TRBD1|.|TRBJ2-5
TGTGCCAGCAGCCGGGACAGGGGAGAGACCCAGTACTTC
CASSRDRGETQYF
>TRBV5-6|.|few|TRBJ1-2
TGTGCCAGTTACCAGGAGGGGAGGGATGGCTACACCTTC
CASYQEGRDGYTF
>TRBV9|TRBD1|.|TRBJ1-2
TGTGCCAGCAGCATTCCGGGACAGGGGGGGAGTTATGGCTACACCTTC
CASSIPGQGGSYGYTF
>TRBV7-2|.|.|TRBJ2-5
TGTGCCAGCGCGGATCTAAGAGGGCGGCGACCCCAAGAGACCCAGTACTTC
CASADLRGRRPQETQYF